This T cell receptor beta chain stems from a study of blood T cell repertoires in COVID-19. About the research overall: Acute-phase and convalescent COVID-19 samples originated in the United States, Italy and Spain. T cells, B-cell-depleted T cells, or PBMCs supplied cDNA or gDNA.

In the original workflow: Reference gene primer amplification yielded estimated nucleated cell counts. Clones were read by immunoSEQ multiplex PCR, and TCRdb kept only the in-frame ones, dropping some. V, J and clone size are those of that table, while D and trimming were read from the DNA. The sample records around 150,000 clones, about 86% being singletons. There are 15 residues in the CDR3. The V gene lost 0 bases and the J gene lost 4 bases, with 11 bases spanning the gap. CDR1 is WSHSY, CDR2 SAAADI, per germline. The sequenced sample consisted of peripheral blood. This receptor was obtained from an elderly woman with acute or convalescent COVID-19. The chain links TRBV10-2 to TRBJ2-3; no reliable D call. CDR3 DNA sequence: TGCGCCAGCAGTGAGTCGGTAGTAGCTGCAGATACGCAGTATTTT. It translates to CASSESVVAADTQYF.